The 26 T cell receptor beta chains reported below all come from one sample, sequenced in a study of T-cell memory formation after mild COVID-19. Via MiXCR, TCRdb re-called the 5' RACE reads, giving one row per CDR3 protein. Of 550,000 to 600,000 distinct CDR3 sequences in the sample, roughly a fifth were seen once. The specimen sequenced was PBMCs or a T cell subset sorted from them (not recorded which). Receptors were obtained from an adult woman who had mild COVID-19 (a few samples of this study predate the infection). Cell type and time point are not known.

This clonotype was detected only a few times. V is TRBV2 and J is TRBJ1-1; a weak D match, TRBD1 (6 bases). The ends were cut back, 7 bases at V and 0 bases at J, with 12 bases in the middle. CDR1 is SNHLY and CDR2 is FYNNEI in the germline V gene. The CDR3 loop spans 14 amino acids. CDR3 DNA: TGTGCCAGCATGGGGGACACTTTGAACACTGAAGCTTTCTTT. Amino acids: CASMGDTLNTEAFF. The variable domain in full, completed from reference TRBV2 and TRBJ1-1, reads EPEVTQTPSHQVTQMGQEVILRCVPISNHLYFYWYRQILGQKVEFLVSFYNNEISEKSEIFDDQFSVERPDGSNFTLKIRSTKLEDSAMYFCASMGDTLNTEAFFGQGTRLTVV.

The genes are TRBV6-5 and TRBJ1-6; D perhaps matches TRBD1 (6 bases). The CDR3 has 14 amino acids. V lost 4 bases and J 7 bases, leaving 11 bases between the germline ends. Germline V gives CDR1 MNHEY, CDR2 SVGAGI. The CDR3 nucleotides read TGTGCCAGCAGTTGGGGGCAGGAAAATTCACCCCTCCACTTT. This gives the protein CASSWGQENSPLHF.

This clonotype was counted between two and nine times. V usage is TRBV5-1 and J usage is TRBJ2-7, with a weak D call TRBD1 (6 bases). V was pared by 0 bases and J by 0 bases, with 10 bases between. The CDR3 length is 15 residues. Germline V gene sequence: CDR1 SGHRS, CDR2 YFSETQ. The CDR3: CASSLAGQDSYEQYF. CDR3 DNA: TGCGCCAGCAGCTTGGCGGGACAAGACTCCTACGAGCAGTACTTC.

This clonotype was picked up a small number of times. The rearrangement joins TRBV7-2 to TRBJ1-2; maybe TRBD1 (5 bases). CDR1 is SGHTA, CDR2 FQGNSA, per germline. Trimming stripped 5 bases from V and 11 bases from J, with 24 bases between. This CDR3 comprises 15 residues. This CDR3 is CASSPRYGQGVGYTF. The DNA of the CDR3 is TGTGCCAGCAGCCCCAGATATGGGCAGGGAGTGGGTTACACCTTC.

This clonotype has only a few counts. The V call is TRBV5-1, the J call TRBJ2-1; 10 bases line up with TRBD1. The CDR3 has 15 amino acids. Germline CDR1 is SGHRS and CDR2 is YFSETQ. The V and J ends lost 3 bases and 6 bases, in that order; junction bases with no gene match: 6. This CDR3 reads CASSSWTGGGNEQFF. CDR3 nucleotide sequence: TGCGCCAGCAGCTCCTGGACAGGGGGGGGCAATGAGCAGTTCTTC.

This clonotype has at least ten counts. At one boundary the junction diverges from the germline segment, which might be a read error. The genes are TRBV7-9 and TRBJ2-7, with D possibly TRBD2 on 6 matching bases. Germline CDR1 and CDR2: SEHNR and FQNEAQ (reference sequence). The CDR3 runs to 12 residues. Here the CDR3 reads CASSLHPGTENF. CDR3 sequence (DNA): TGTGCCAGCAGCCTACACCCCGGGACTGAAAACTTC.

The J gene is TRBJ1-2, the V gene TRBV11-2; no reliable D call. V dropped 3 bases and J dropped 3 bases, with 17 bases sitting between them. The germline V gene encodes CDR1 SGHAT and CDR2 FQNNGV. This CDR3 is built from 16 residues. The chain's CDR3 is CASSFGPLVPDYGYTF. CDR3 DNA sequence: TGTGCCAGCAGCTTCGGGCCTCTGGTTCCTGACTATGGCTACACCTTC. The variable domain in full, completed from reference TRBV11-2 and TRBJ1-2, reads EAGVAQSPRYKIIEKRQSVAFWCNPISGHATLYWYQQILGQGPKLLIQFQNNGVVDDSQLPKDRFSAERLKGVDSTLKIQPAKLEDSAVYLCASSFGPLVPDYGYTFGSGTRLTVV.

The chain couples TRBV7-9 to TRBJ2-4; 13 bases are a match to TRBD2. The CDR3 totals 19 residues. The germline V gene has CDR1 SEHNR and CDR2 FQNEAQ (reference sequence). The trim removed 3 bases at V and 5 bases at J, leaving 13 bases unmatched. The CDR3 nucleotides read TGTGCCAGCAGCTTGGTAGTCGGACTAGCGGGGGCGACAGAAAACATTCAGTACTTC. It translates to CASSLVVGLAGATENIQYF.

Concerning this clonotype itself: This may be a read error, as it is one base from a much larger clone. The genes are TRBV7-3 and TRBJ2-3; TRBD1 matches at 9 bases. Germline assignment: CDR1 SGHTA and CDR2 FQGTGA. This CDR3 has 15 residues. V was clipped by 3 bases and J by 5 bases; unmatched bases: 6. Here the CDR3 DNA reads TGTGCCAGCAGCTTGGGGACAGGGCGCATAGATACGCAGTATTTT. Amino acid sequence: CASSLGTGRIDTQYF. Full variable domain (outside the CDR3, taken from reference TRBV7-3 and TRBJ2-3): GAGVSQTPSNKVTEKGKYVELRCDPISGHTALYWYRQSLGQGPEFLIYFQGTGAADDSGLPNDRFFAVRPEGSVSTLKIQRTERGDSAVYLCASSLGTGRIDTQYFGPGTRLTVL.

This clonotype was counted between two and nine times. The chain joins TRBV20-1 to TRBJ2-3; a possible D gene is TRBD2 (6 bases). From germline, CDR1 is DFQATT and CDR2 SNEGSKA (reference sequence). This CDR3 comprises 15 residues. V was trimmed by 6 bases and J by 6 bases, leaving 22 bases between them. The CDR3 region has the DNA TGCAGTGCGATCGACGGGAGTGGGTCCGCGGATACGCAGTATTTT. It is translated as CSAIDGSGSADTQYF.

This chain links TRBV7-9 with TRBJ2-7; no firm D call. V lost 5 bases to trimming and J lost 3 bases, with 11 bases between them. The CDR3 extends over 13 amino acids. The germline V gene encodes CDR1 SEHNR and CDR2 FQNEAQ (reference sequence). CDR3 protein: CASSHGIVYEQYF. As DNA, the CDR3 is TGTGCCAGCAGCCACGGAATCGTCTACGAGCAGTACTTC.

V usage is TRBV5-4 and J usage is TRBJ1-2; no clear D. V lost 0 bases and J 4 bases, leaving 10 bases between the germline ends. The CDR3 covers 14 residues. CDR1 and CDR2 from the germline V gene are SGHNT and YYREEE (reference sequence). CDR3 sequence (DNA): TGTGCCAGCAGCTTGGCCGAAGGAATCTATGGCTACACCTTC. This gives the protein CASSLAEGIYGYTF.

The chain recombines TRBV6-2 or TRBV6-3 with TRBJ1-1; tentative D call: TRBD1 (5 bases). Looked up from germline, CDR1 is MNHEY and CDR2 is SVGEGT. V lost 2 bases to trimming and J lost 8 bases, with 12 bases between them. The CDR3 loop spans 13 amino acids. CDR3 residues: CASSYDGGMEAFF. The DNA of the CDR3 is TGTGCCAGCAGTTACGATGGGGGAATGGAAGCTTTCTTT.

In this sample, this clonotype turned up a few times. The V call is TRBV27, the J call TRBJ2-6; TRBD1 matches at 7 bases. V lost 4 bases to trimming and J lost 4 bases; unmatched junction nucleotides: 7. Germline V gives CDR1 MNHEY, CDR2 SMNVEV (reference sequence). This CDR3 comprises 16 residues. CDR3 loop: CASSSPTGSGANVLTF. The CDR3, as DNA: TGTGCCAGCAGTTCGCCGACAGGGAGCGGGGCCAACGTCCTGACTTTC.

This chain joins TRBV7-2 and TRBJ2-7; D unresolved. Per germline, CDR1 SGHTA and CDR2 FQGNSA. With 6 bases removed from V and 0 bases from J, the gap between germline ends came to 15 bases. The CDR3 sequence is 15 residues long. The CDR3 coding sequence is TGTGCCAGCAGTCTCTCAGGCGGAATCTCCTACGAGCAGTACTTC. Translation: CASSLSGGISYEQYF.

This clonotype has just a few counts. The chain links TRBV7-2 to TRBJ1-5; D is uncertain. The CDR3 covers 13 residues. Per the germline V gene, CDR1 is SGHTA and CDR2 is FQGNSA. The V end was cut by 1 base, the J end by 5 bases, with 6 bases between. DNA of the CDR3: TGTGCCAGCAGCTTAGGGGTTCATCAGCCCCAGCATTTT. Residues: CASSLGVHQPQHF.

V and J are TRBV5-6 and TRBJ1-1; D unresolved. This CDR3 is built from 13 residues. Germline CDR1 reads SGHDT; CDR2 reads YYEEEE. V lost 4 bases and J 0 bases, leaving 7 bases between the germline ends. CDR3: CASSNNMNTEAFF. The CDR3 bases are TGTGCCAGCAGCAATAATATGAACACTGAAGCTTTCTTT.

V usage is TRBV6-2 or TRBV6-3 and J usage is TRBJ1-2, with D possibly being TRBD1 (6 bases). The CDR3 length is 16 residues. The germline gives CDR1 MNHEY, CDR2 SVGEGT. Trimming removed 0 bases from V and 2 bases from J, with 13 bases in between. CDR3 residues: CASSYSGQGTNYGYTF. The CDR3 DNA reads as TGTGCCAGCAGTTACTCGGGACAAGGAACGAACTATGGCTACACCTTC.

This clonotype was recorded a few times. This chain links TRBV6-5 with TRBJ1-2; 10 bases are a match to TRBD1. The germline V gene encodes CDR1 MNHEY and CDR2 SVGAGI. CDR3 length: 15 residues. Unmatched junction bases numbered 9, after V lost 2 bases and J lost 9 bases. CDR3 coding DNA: TGTGCCAGCAGTTACACTCGGGGACAGGGGTTGCGCTACACCTTC. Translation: CASSYTRGQGLRYTF.

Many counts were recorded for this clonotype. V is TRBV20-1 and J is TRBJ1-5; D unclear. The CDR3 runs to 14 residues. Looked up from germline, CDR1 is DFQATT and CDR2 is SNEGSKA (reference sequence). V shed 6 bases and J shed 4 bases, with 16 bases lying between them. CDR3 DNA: TGCAGTGCCTCGCTGCCTCGGGGTAATCAGCCCCAGCATTTT. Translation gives CSASLPRGNQPQHF.

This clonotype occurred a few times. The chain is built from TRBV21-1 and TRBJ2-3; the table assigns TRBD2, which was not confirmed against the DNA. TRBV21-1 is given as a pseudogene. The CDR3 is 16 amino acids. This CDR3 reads CASSPPGTSASDTQYF. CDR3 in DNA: TGTGCCAGCAGCCCCCCCGGGACTAGCGCTTCAGATACGCAGTATTTT.

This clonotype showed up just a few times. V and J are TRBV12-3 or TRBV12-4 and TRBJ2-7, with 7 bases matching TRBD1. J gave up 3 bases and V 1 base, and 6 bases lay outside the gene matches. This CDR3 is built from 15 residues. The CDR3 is CASSLEQGNFYEQYF. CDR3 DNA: TGTGCCAGCAGTTTAGAACAGGGGAATTTCTACGAGCAGTACTTC.

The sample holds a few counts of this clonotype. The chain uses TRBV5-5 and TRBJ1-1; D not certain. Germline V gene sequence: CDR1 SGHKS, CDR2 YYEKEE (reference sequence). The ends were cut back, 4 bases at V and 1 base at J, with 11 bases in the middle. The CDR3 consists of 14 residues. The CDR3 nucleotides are TGTGCCAGCAGCCCCGGCGCGAGGAACACTGAAGCTTTCTTT. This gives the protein CASSPGARNTEAFF.

The CDR3 protein is CASSLDGTNYGYTF. CDR3 coding DNA: TGTGCCAGCAGCCTGGACGGTACTAACTATGGCTACACCTTC. The chain uses TRBV12-3 or TRBV12-4 and TRBJ1-2, with unresolved D. V dropped 6 bases and J dropped 0 bases, with 11 bases sitting between them. The CDR3 sequence is 14 residues long.

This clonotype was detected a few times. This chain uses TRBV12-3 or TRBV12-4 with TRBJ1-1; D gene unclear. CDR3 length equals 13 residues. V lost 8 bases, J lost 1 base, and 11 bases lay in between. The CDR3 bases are TGTGCCAGCGACTCCCGGGGGAACACTGAAGCTTTCTTT. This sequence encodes CASDSRGNTEAFF.

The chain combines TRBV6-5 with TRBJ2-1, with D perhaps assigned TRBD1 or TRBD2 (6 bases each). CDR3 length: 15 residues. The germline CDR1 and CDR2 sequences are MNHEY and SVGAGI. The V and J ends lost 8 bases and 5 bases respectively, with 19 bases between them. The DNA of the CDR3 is TGTGCCAGCCGTTTTGGGGGGCGGAGAAACAATGAGCAGTTCTTC. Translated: CASRFGGRRNNEQFF.